The T cell receptor beta chain described here comes from a study of response to subunit inactivated influenza vaccine. Findings and caveats of the study: Authors suggested each seasonal influenza vaccination recruits few new T cells.

This CDR3 comprises 13 residues. CDR1 and CDR2 from the germline V gene are SEHNR and FQNEAQ (reference sequence). V lost 5 bases to trimming and J lost 13 bases, with 21 bases between them. Of note for this clonotype: The antigen remains unidentified.

TCRdb re-analysed the RT-PCR reads in MiXCR, keeping a single row per CDR3 protein. The repertoire consists of more than 250,000 distinct CDR3 sequences, with just over 20% occurring once and the leading ten covering about a tenth. This specimen consisted of PBMCs from blood, obtained less than 22 months after vaccination. The chain links TRBV7-9 to TRBJ2-7; D might be TRBD2 (5 bases). This clonotype was obtained from a man in his fifties or sixties who received an inactivated influenza vaccine. CDR3 protein: CASSARRDGLAYF. CDR3 nucleotide sequence: TGTGCCAGCAGCGCCCGAAGGGATGGTCTAGCATACTTC.